This TCR beta chain is from a study of shared clonotypes between healthy human individuals. CDR3 length: 11 amino acids. Looked up from germline, CDR1 is SGDLS and CDR2 is YYNGEE. Trimming removed 4 bases from V and 8 bases from J, with 9 bases in between. A note on this clone: Its cognate antigen is unknown.

Positively selected for CCR7, the CD45RO-negative cells used as naive CD8 cells excluded terminally differentiated effector memory CD45RA+ cells. Healthy and HIV-negative, the adult donors had no recent acute infections or vaccinations. Study findings and constraints: Clonotype sharing among donors likely depends on sequencing depth. Clonotypes that were shared across a few donors made up roughly 5% of naive CD4 clonotypes.

Source study methods: Filtering differed because ImmunoSEQ produced junction-only sequences that carried no quality scores. Measured with immunoSEQ multiplex PCR; TCRdb has only the in-frame clones, and not every one. V, J and clone size are taken as reported in that table, and D and trimming were inferred from the DNA itself. In the table there are 750,000 to 1,000,000 clones, around 93% of which are singletons. The receptor comes from a young man in good health. This sequence joins TRBV9 and TRBJ1-2; possibly TRBD1 for D (5 bases). Sequenced material: naive CD8+ T cells sorted from blood. CDR3: CASSTGEGYTF. CDR3 in DNA: TGTGCCAGCAGCACGGGGGAGGGCTACACCTTC.